The 22 T cell receptor beta chains below all came from one sample that was sequenced in a study of liver allograft versus peripheral blood T cells (dated by TCRdb to about 2020). Context from the whole study: The study compared the T cell receptor repertoires present in transplanted livers with the repertoires present in the peripheral blood of liver transplant recipients.

TCRdb names Illumina MiSeq as the instrument used. The public reads were reprocessed in TCRdb via fastp at Q25 and MiXCR, keeping in-frame beta chains. Rows merge per CDR3 protein into single entries with the most common DNA and genes. This sample comprises approximately 8,100 distinct CDR3 sequences, around 18% of them detected only once. Clones ranked in the top ten supply 4% to 4.5% of the sample. The receptors here all came from a human patient who had a liver transplant. Post transplant, some T cells may arise from the graft donor.

This clonotype was seen a handful of times. The rearrangement joins TRBV19 to TRBJ1-4, with D hard to call. The CDR3 consists of 12 residues. CDR1 is LNHDA and CDR2 is SQIVND in the germline V gene (reference sequence). Deletions cut 3 bases from V and 4 bases from J, with 3 bases between. CDR3 amino acids: CASSILNEKLFF. The CDR3 nucleotides are TGTGCCAGTAGTATCCTTAATGAAAAACTGTTTTTT.

The gene calls are TRBV5-4 and TRBJ2-1, with D perhaps TRBD2 (6 bases). Germline V gene sequence: CDR1 SGHNT, CDR2 YYREEE (reference sequence). V dropped 0 bases and J dropped 1 base, with 8 bases sitting between them. The CDR3 is made up of 15 amino acids. CDR3 nucleotide sequence: TGTGCCAGCAGCTTGGAAGGAGGGTCCTACAATGAGCAGTTCTTC. Protein product: CASSLEGGSYNEQFF.

This chain connects TRBV11-2 to TRBJ2-1; 10 nucleotides agree with TRBD1. The CDR3 runs 14 residues. Germline CDR1 and CDR2: SGHAT and FQNNGV. V shed 4 bases and J 4 bases; nucleotides not matched to a gene: 1. CDR3: CASSSDRGYNEQFF. Here the CDR3 DNA reads TGTGCCAGCAGCTCGGACAGGGGGTACAATGAGCAGTTCTTC.

This clonotype was seen only a few times. V is TRBV27 and J is TRBJ2-7; D possibly corresponds to TRBD2 (5 bases). Germline-derived CDR1 and CDR2 are MNHEY and SMNVEV (reference sequence). Trimming took 7 bases from V and 5 from J, leaving 21 bases between them. This CDR3 region has 15 residues. This chain's CDR3 is CASNTPRGSPDEQYF. In DNA, the CDR3 is TGTGCCAGCAACACTCCCAGAGGGTCACCTGACGAGCAGTACTTC.

Sample share makes this clonotype medium-sized (0.01 to 0.1%). This chain connects TRBV10-3 to TRBJ1-5; 10 nucleotides match TRBD1. Trimming removed 8 bases from V and 6 bases from J; junction bases left unmatched: 7. CDR1 is ENHRY and CDR2 is SYGVKD in the germline V gene. The CDR3 spans 14 residues. The chain's CDR3 is CAIGGQGWGQPQHF. The DNA for the CDR3 is TGTGCCATCGGGGGACAGGGGTGGGGTCAGCCCCAGCATTTT.

This clonotype ranks as medium-sized. The gene calls are TRBV29-1 and TRBJ2-1, with 9 bases identical to TRBD1. Germline V gene lookup returns CDR1 SQVTM and CDR2 ANQGSEA. The CDR3 is made up of 13 amino acids. With 7 bases clipped from V and 7 bases from J, the junction kept 8 bases outside the gene matches. CDR3 loop: CSGGQGDRNEQFF. DNA for the CDR3: TGCAGCGGGGGACAGGGCGATCGTAATGAGCAGTTCTTC.

This clonotype has just a few counts. The V call is TRBV5-6, the J call TRBJ1-6; D not resolved. CDR3 length: 13 amino acids. Per the germline V gene, CDR1 is SGHDT and CDR2 is YYEEEE. The V gene lost 4 bases and the J gene lost 9 bases, with 11 bases spanning the gap. Here the CDR3 DNA reads TGTGCCAGCAGCCTAGGTAGGAGTTCACCCCTCCACTTT. Its translation is CASSLGRSSPLHF.

This clonotype was counted many times. The chain is built from TRBV5-4 and TRBJ1-1; D might be TRBD1 (5 bases). Germline assignment: CDR1 SGHNT and CDR2 YYREEE (reference sequence). CDR3 size: 13 residues. V lost 4 bases to trimming and J lost 1 base, with 8 bases between them. In DNA, the CDR3 is TGTGCCAGCAGCCCGGACAAGAACACTGAAGCTTTCTTT. It encodes CASSPDKNTEAFF. Filled out from reference TRBV5-4 and TRBJ1-1, the complete variable domain reads ETGVTQSPTHLIKTRGQQVTLRCSSQSGHNTVSWYQQALGQGPQFIFQYYREEENGRGNFPPRFSGLQFPNYSSELNVNALELDDSALYLCASSPDKNTEAFFGQGTRLTVV.

By share, this clonotype ranks as medium-sized (0.01 to 0.1%). Germline and junction disagree at one end, which may indicate a read error. This chain links TRBV19 with TRBJ1-5, with 12 bases identical to TRBD1. The CDR3 runs 16 residues. The germline gives CDR1 LNHDA, CDR2 SQIVND (reference sequence). DNA for the CDR3: TGTGCCAGTAGCGTACCCGGGACAGGGGGCAACCAGCCCCAGCATTTT. This gives the protein CASSVPGTGGNQPQHF.

This chain links TRBV28 with TRBJ1-2; TRBD1 is a possible D gene (5 bases). The CDR3 is 15 amino acids. V was trimmed by 6 bases and J by 7 bases, leaving 21 bases between them. Germline values: CDR1 MDHEN, CDR2 SYDVKM. The chain's CDR3 is CASSPTHTGQGGYTF. The CDR3 DNA reads as TGTGCCAGCAGCCCTACCCATACGGGGCAGGGTGGCTACACCTTC.

This sequence joins TRBV5-1 and TRBJ1-1; TRBD1 agrees at 8 bases. Germline V gene data show CDR1 as SGHRS and CDR2 as YFSETQ. The CDR3 length is 15 residues. The trim removed 3 bases at V and 1 base at J, leaving 5 bases unmatched. The CDR3 bases are TGCGCCAGCAGCTCGGACAGGGCTGGGAACACTGAAGCTTTCTTT. Protein: CASSSDRAGNTEAFF. The whole variable domain, filled in from reference TRBV5-1 and TRBJ1-1, reads KAGVTQTPRYLIKTRGQQVTLSCSPISGHRSVSWYQQTPGQGLQFLFEYFSETQRNKGNFPGRFSGRQFSNSRSEMNVSTLELGDSALYLCASSSDRAGNTEAFFGQGTRLTVV.

This clonotype ranks as medium-sized. J is TRBJ2-5 and V is TRBV6-6; D may be TRBD1 (6 bases). The CDR3 contains 14 residues. Looked up from germline, CDR1 is MNHNY and CDR2 is SVGAGI (reference sequence). V was shortened by 5 bases and J by 2 bases, with 12 bases between the two germline ends. CDR3 nucleotides: TGTGCCAGCAGTCTATCAGGGGCGCAAGAGACCCAGTACTTC. Translated: CASSLSGAQETQYF.

This clonotype has at least ten counts. The DNA for the CDR3 is TGTGCCAGCAGTTTACACTCCGGGACAGATACCTATGGCTACACCTTC. It encodes CASSLHSGTDTYGYTF. The chain couples TRBV28 to TRBJ1-2, with TRBD1 matching over 7 bases. J lost 4 bases, V lost 2 bases, and 10 bases had no gene match. The CDR3 covers 16 residues. Germline CDR1 reads MDHEN; CDR2 reads SYDVKM.

Judged by abundance, this clonotype is medium-sized. V gene TRBV18 combines with J gene TRBJ1-2, with D hard to call. V lost 3 bases, J lost 4 bases, and 12 bases lay in between. The CDR3 totals 14 residues. Germline CDR1 KGHSH, CDR2 LQKENI. The chain's CDR3 is CASSPDPNGYGYTF. DNA for the CDR3: TGTGCCAGCTCACCCGACCCAAACGGCTATGGCTACACCTTC.

This clonotype is classed as large (0.1 to 1%). The chain is built from TRBV6-1 and TRBJ2-6, with D uncertain. Germline-derived CDR1 and CDR2 are MNHNS and SASEGT. The ends were cut back, 7 bases at V and 2 bases at J, with 6 bases in the middle. This CDR3 region has 13 residues. CDR3 coding DNA: TGTGCCAGCAAGAGTCCTGGGGCCAACGTCCTGACTTTC. Its protein product is CASKSPGANVLTF.

In this sample, this clonotype turned up a few times. This chain uses TRBV30 with TRBJ2-7; the D is unclear. Germline V CDR1 and CDR2: GTSNPN, SVGIG (reference sequence). The CDR3 extends over 11 amino acids. V lost 2 bases and J lost 0, with 2 bases in between. CDR3 sequence reads: CAWSYSYEQYF. CDR3 coding DNA: TGTGCCTGGAGTTACTCCTACGAGCAGTACTTC.

This clonotype is deemed medium-sized. The rearrangement uses TRBV18 and TRBJ2-1; 9 bases line up with TRBD1. This CDR3 spans 15 amino acids. Germline V lookup: CDR1 KGHSH, CDR2 LQKENI. V lost 3 bases and J lost 8; bases outside the gene matches: 8. CDR3 sequence reads: CASSPWGQGGDEQFF. DNA for the CDR3: TGTGCCAGCTCACCGTGGGGACAGGGCGGCGATGAGCAGTTCTTC.

The chain uses TRBV30 and TRBJ1-1; TRBD1 matches 7 bases. V shed 2 bases and J 3 bases; nucleotides not matched to a gene: 3. The CDR3 has 13 amino acids. Germline loops: CDR1 GTSNPN, CDR2 SVGIG (reference sequence). DNA for the CDR3: TGTGCCTGGAGTCGAGACAGGGACACTGAAGCTTTCTTT. Its translation: CAWSRDRDTEAFF.

In its sample, this clonotype is medium-sized. J is TRBJ1-1 and V is TRBV7-2; 8 bases are shared with TRBD1. Trimming took 4 bases from V and 2 from J; bases not matched to a gene: 3. Germline assignment: CDR1 SGHTA and CDR2 FQGNSA. The CDR3 is 14 residues long. In DNA form, the CDR3 reads TGTGCCAGCAGCTGGGACAGGATCAACACTGAAGCTTTCTTT. Its protein is CASSWDRINTEAFF. Filled out from reference TRBV7-2 and TRBJ1-1, the complete variable domain reads GAGVSQSPSNKVTEKGKDVELRCDPISGHTALYWYRQSLGQGLEFLIYFQGNSAPDKSGLPSDRFSAERTGGSVSTLTIQRTQQEDSAVYLCASSWDRINTEAFFGQGTRLTVV.

This clonotype qualifies as medium-sized. The chain combines TRBV6-5 with TRBJ1-1; 9 nucleotides line up with TRBD1. Germline CDR1 and CDR2: MNHEY and SVGAGI. The CDR3 runs 15 residues. The V and J ends lost 6 bases and 5 bases, in that order; junction bases with no gene match: 10. The chain's CDR3 is CASSHRDRVRTEAFF. CDR3 DNA sequence: TGTGCCAGCAGCCACCGGGACAGGGTTAGAACTGAAGCTTTCTTT.

This clonotype was counted between two and nine times. The CDR3, as DNA: TGCAGTGCTTCTCACAGCGGGAGTGGGGCAGATACGCAGTATTTT. Translated, it gives CSASHSGSGADTQYF. The V gene is TRBV20-1, the J gene TRBJ2-3; 8 bases match TRBD2. In germline, CDR1 is DFQATT, CDR2 SNEGSKA (reference sequence). The CDR3 covers 15 residues. V shed 5 bases, J shed 4 bases, and the junction held 11 bases outside the gene matches.

This chain links TRBV20-1 with TRBJ2-2, with TRBD1 identical over 7 bases. V lost 3 bases, J lost 3 bases, and 4 bases stayed unmatched. Per germline, CDR1 DFQATT and CDR2 SNEGSKA (reference sequence). The CDR3 consists of 14 residues. This chain's CDR3 is CSASRDRYTGELFF. The CDR3 nucleotides are TGCAGTGCTAGCCGGGACAGATACACCGGGGAGCTGTTTTTT.